This is a list of T cell receptor beta chains from one sample in a study of cytomegalovirus exposure and HLA in healthy donors. Sequenced by immunoSEQ multiplex PCR; TCRdb stores in-frame clones only, minus some. Among roughly 150,000 clones, nearly 10% were seen once, and the ten largest hold 1.5% to 2%. The sample comprised PBMCs. Every receptor here comes from a man between 50 and 59 years old in good health and CMV-seronegative. Each CDR3 is given with its conserved first and last residue. The order of the fields is clone size, J gene, V gene, D gene, CDR3 protein, CDR3 DNA. D genes are given only for firm matches. Not every row has a clone size; where given, it reads once, few, many or a size class.

clone_size: NA; j_call: TRBJ2-2; v_call: TRBV14; d_call: NA; cdr3_aa: CASSQGLNTGELFF; cdr3_nt: TGTGCCAGCAGCCAAGGGCTGAACACCGGGGAGCTGTTTTTT
clone_size: NA; j_call: TRBJ1-1; v_call: TRBV9; d_call: NA; cdr3_aa: CASSVGQAMNTEAFF; cdr3_nt: TGTGCCAGCAGCGTAGGACAGGCAATGAACACTGAAGCTTTCTTT
clone_size: few; j_call: TRBJ2-1; v_call: TRBV5-1; d_call: NA; cdr3_aa: CASSGGRSSYNEQFF; cdr3_nt: TGCGCCAGCAGTGGGGGGAGGAGCTCCTACAATGAGCAGTTCTTC
clone_size: NA; j_call: TRBJ1-2; v_call: TRBV29-1; d_call: NA; cdr3_aa: CSAYRDQNYGYTF; cdr3_nt: TGCAGCGCCTACAGGGATCAAAACTATGGCTACACCTTC
clone_size: NA; j_call: TRBJ1-5; v_call: TRBV19; d_call: NA; cdr3_aa: CASSAGIYQPQHF; cdr3_nt: TGTGCCAGTAGCGCAGGGATATATCAGCCCCAGCATTTT
clone_size: NA; j_call: TRBJ1-2; v_call: TRBV28; d_call: NA; cdr3_aa: CASSLDSTNYGYTF; cdr3_nt: TGTGCCAGCAGTTTGGACAGTACTAACTATGGCTACACCTTC
clone_size: NA; j_call: TRBJ1-1; v_call: TRBV14; d_call: NA; cdr3_aa: CASSQADKNTEAFF; cdr3_nt: TGTGCCAGCAGCCAAGCGGACAAGAACACTGAAGCTTTCTTT
clone_size: many; j_call: TRBJ2-3; v_call: TRBV15; d_call: TRBD2; cdr3_aa: CATSRDSGGADTQYF; cdr3_nt: TGTGCCACCAGCAGAGATAGCGGGGGGGCTGATACGCAGTATTTT
clone_size: NA; j_call: TRBJ2-1; v_call: TRBV10-2; d_call: TRBD2; cdr3_aa: CATDTSGSSYNEQFF; cdr3_nt: TGCGCCACCGACACTAGCGGGAGTTCCTACAATGAGCAGTTCTTC
clone_size: few; j_call: TRBJ2-1; v_call: TRBV18; d_call: TRBD2; cdr3_aa: CASSRPGLGGNEQFF; cdr3_nt: TGTGCCAGCTCAAGACCGGGACTAGGGGGCAATGAGCAGTTCTTC
clone_size: NA; j_call: TRBJ1-5; v_call: TRBV19; d_call: TRBD1; cdr3_aa: CASSIDSGGYGQPQHF; cdr3_nt: TGTGCCAGTAGTATAGACTCAGGGGGGTATGGTCAGCCCCAGCATTTT
clone_size: NA; j_call: TRBJ1-2; v_call: TRBV7-3; d_call: NA; cdr3_aa: CASSPTSSWEYGYTF; cdr3_nt: TGTGCCAGCAGCCCCACGAGTTCTTGGGAGTATGGCTACACCTTC
clone_size: NA; j_call: TRBJ1-1; v_call: TRBV30; d_call: TRBD1; cdr3_aa: CAWSSTSTGGRTEAFF; cdr3_nt: TGTGCCTGGAGTTCCACATCAACAGGGGGAAGGACTGAAGCTTTCTTT
clone_size: NA; j_call: TRBJ2-3; v_call: TRBV9; d_call: NA; cdr3_aa: CASSTHDSPPTDTQYF; cdr3_nt: TGTGCCAGCAGTACCCATGACAGCCCGCCCACAGATACGCAGTATTTT
clone_size: NA; j_call: TRBJ2-5; v_call: TRBV4-1; d_call: NA; cdr3_aa: CASSQARVGLARTQYF; cdr3_nt: TGCGCCAGCAGCCAAGCTCGAGTTGGGCTGGCCCGGACCCAGTACTTC
clone_size: NA; j_call: TRBJ2-5; v_call: TRBV5-1; d_call: NA; cdr3_aa: CASSLISGLQETQYF; cdr3_nt: TGCGCCAGCAGCTTGATTTCAGGGTTACAAGAGACCCAGTACTTC
clone_size: NA; j_call: TRBJ2-7; v_call: TRBV27; d_call: TRBD2; cdr3_aa: CASSFGREGLYEQYF; cdr3_nt: TGTGCCAGCAGTTTCGGACGGGAGGGCCTGTACGAGCAGTACTTC
clone_size: few; j_call: TRBJ1-3; v_call: TRBV5-1; d_call: TRBD1; cdr3_aa: CASSLGQGGAGNTIYF; cdr3_nt: TGCGCCAGCAGCCTGGGACAGGGTGGCGCTGGAAACACCATATATTTT
clone_size: NA; j_call: TRBJ2-1; v_call: TRBV5-7; d_call: TRBD2; cdr3_aa: CASSLRGAGVSYNEQFF; cdr3_nt: TGTGCCAGCAGCTTGAGGGGAGCGGGGGTGTCCTACAATGAGCAGTTCTTC
clone_size: few; j_call: TRBJ2-2; v_call: TRBV7-9; d_call: NA; cdr3_aa: CASSLGRSNTGELFF; cdr3_nt: TGTGCCAGCAGCTTGGGCAGATCGAACACCGGGGAGCTGTTTTTT
clone_size: few; j_call: TRBJ2-5; v_call: TRBV6-6; d_call: NA; cdr3_aa: CASSYGGGKGETQYF; cdr3_nt: TGTGCCAGCAGTTACGGTGGCGGGAAGGGGGAGACCCAGTACTTC
clone_size: few; j_call: TRBJ2-7; v_call: TRBV9; d_call: TRBD2; cdr3_aa: CASSVDSGGASYEQYF; cdr3_nt: TGTGCCAGCAGCGTAGATTCCGGGGGGGCCTCCTACGAGCAGTACTTC
clone_size: few; j_call: TRBJ2-7; v_call: TRBV9; d_call: TRBD2; cdr3_aa: CASSVTSGYEQYF; cdr3_nt: TGTGCCAGCAGCGTGACTAGCGGCTACGAGCAGTACTTC
clone_size: few; j_call: TRBJ1-3; v_call: TRBV19; d_call: TRBD1; cdr3_aa: CASSTLGTGDGNTIYF; cdr3_nt: TGTGCCAGTAGTACCCTGGGGACAGGGGACGGAAACACCATATATTTT
clone_size: few; j_call: TRBJ1-5; v_call: TRBV19; d_call: NA; cdr3_aa: CASTENSNQPQHF; cdr3_nt: TGTGCCAGTACGGAGAATAGCAATCAGCCCCAGCATTTT
clone_size: NA; j_call: TRBJ1-1; v_call: TRBV7-9; d_call: TRBD1; cdr3_aa: CASSSSGGTEAFF; cdr3_nt: TGTGCCAGCAGCTCGTCAGGGGGCACTGAAGCTTTCTTT
clone_size: few; j_call: TRBJ1-2; v_call: TRBV28; d_call: TRBD1; cdr3_aa: CASSSTGTNYGYTF; cdr3_nt: TGTGCCAGCAGTTCGACAGGGACTAACTATGGCTACACCTTC
clone_size: few; j_call: TRBJ1-2; v_call: TRBV2; d_call: TRBD1; cdr3_aa: CASSEDRGVYGYTF; cdr3_nt: TGTGCCAGCAGTGAAGACAGGGGAGTCTATGGCTACACCTTC
clone_size: few; j_call: TRBJ2-3; v_call: TRBV9; d_call: TRBD2; cdr3_aa: CASSVFASGESDTQYF; cdr3_nt: TGTGCCAGCAGCGTATTTGCTAGCGGGGAGTCAGATACGCAGTATTTT